This T cell receptor beta chain emerged from a study of blood T cell repertoires in COVID-19. Turning to the study itself: The study drew acute and convalescent COVID-19 samples from the United States, Italy and Spain. T cells, B-cell-depleted T cells, or PBMCs provided the cDNA or gDNA that served as material.

The V gene lost 5 bases and the J gene lost 3 bases, with 13 bases spanning the gap. The CDR3 has 15 residues. Per germline, CDR1 MDHEN and CDR2 SYDVKM. In the authors' methods: Quantification of nucleated cells was approximated via reference gene primer amplification. Profiled with immunoSEQ multiplex PCR; TCRdb holds only in-frame clones, not every one. That table is the source of V, J and clone size, and D and trimming were worked out from the DNA. The profile shows about 180,000 clones, 85% to 90% of them singletons. The chain combines TRBV28 with TRBJ2-2; D uncertain. Material for sequencing was peripheral blood. The clonotype originates from a woman under 40 with active or convalescent COVID-19. CDR3 protein: CASSPLGPDTGELFF. CDR3 DNA sequence: TGTGCCAGCAGTCCCCTAGGCCCGGACACCGGGGAGCTGTTTTTT.